A single sample gave rise to the 23 T cell receptor beta chains below, sequenced in a study of CD8+CD57+ T cells in acquired aplastic anemia. The study profiled TCR beta VDJ and CDR3 using genomic DNA as template. A single record per CDR3 protein comes from TCRdb applying MiXCR to the reads. The sample has over 200,000 distinct CDR3 sequences; over 60% are singletons. Sequences were obtained from sorted CD4+, CD8+, or CD8+CD57+ T cells (not recorded which) from PBMCs. Every receptor here comes from a human donor in good health.

This clonotype was seen many times. V and J are TRBV11-2 and TRBJ2-1; D gene uncertain. V was clipped by 2 bases and J by 8 bases, with 10 bases between them. The CDR3 loop spans 13 amino acids. Per germline, CDR1 SGHAT and CDR2 FQNNGV. CDR3 loop: CASSLSRLDEQFF. In DNA form, the CDR3 reads TGTGCCAGCAGCTTATCCCGACTGGATGAGCAGTTCTTC.

The chain joins TRBV10-1 to TRBJ2-1, with 10 nucleotides matching TRBD2. With 5 bases clipped from V and 10 bases from J, the junction kept 8 bases outside the gene matches. The CDR3 is 14 amino acids. CDR1 is WNHNN and CDR2 is SYGVQD in the germline V gene (reference sequence). This CDR3 is CASSQAGGPREQFF. In nucleotides, the CDR3 is TGCGCCAGCAGTCAAGCGGGAGGGCCGCGGGAGCAGTTCTTC.

The genes are TRBV19 and TRBJ1-5, with D perhaps TRBD1 (5 bases). This CDR3 is 14 amino acids long. Trimming shortened V by 2 bases and J by 5 bases, and 10 bases separated the two germline ends. The germline V gene encodes CDR1 LNHDA and CDR2 SQIVND (reference sequence). CDR3 sequence (DNA): TGTGCCAGTAGTATACAGGGTCCGGATCAGCCCCAGCATTTT. Translated: CASSIQGPDQPQHF. The whole variable domain, filled in from reference TRBV19 and TRBJ1-5, reads DGGITQSPKYLFRKEGQNVTLSCEQNLNHDAMYWYRQDPGQGLRLIYYSQIVNDFQKGDIAEGYSVSREKKESFPLTVTSAQKNPTAFYLCASSIQGPDQPQHFGDGTRLSIL.

This sequence joins TRBV3-1 and TRBJ2-7, with a possible D match to TRBD2 (6 bases). V lost 4 bases and J 2 bases, leaving 15 bases between the germline ends. This CDR3 is 15 amino acids long. CDR1 is LGHDT, CDR2 YNNKEL, per germline (reference sequence). Here the CDR3 reads CASSLQVEGTYEQYF. In DNA form, the CDR3 reads TGTGCCAGCAGCCTCCAGGTGGAGGGGACCTACGAGCAGTACTTC.

The chain employs TRBV5-6 and TRBJ2-7; tentatively, D is TRBD1 or TRBD2 (6 bases each). The ends were cut back, 6 bases at V and 0 bases at J, with 13 bases in the middle. Germline CDR1 SGHDT, CDR2 YYEEEE. This CDR3 spans 14 amino acids. This CDR3 reads CASKDGGSSYEQYF. Written as DNA, the CDR3 is TGTGCCAGCAAGGACGGGGGCAGCTCCTACGAGCAGTACTTC.

This clonotype has a count of ten or more. V is TRBV4-1 and J is TRBJ2-1; TRBD2 matches 12 bases. This CDR3 region has 16 residues. V lost 4 bases and J lost 10; bases outside the gene matches: 11. The V gene's germline CDR1 is MGHRA and CDR2 YSYEKL. Here the CDR3 reads CASSLRTSGVVGEQFF. The CDR3 nucleotides read TGCGCCAGCAGCCTACGGACTAGCGGGGTGGTAGGAGAGCAGTTCTTC.

V gene TRBV2 combines with J gene TRBJ2-5; 11 bases are shared with TRBD2. The CDR3 runs 17 residues. Trimming cost V 4 bases and J 4 bases; bases outside gene matches: 11. The germline V gene has CDR1 SNHLY and CDR2 FYNNEI. CDR3 bases: TGTGCCAGCAGTGGGCTAGTACTAGCGGGGGATCGAGAGACCCAGTACTTC. Its protein product is CASSGLVLAGDRETQYF.

This clonotype was detected only a few times. Compared with germline, one end of the junction differs, possibly owing to a read error. The chain links TRBV7-2 to TRBJ2-5; 9 nucleotides align to TRBD1. The CDR3 is made up of 13 amino acids. CDR1 is SGHTA and CDR2 is FQGNSA in the germline V gene. The CDR3 reads CASRGTGQGTQYF. The CDR3 DNA reads TGTGCCAGCAGGGGGACAGGGCAAGGGACCCAGTACTTC.

A remark on this clonotype: Just one base apart from a much larger clone, this may be a read error. This chain uses TRBV4-1 with TRBJ2-2, with 8 nucleotides matching TRBD1. CDR1 and CDR2 from the germline V gene are MGHRA and YSYEKL. J gave up 0 bases and V 8 bases, and 17 bases lay outside the gene matches. The CDR3 is made up of 19 amino acids. The CDR3 sequence is CASAVWGAGGSTNTGELFF. For the CDR3, the DNA is TGCGCCAGCGCCGTTTGGGGGGCAGGGGGCTCTACGAACACCGGGGAGCTGTTTTTT.

This chain links TRBV25-1 with TRBJ2-7; 8 nucleotides match TRBD2. The CDR3 runs to 15 residues. CDR1 and CDR2 from the germline V gene are MGHDK and SYGVNS. V shed 1 base and J 6 bases; nucleotides not matched to a gene: 8. The CDR3 sequence: CASSEFGGGGREQYF. CDR3 bases: TGTGCCAGCAGTGAATTCGGGGGGGGCGGACGCGAGCAGTACTTC.

V is TRBV20-1 and J is TRBJ1-5; 7 nucleotides line up with TRBD1. V lost 3 bases and J lost 4; bases outside the gene matches: 12. CDR1 is DFQATT, CDR2 SNEGSKA, per germline (reference sequence). This CDR3 spans 16 amino acids. The CDR3 sequence: CSASDLDREVNQPQHF. CDR3 nucleotides: TGCAGTGCTAGCGACCTAGACAGGGAGGTAAATCAGCCCCAGCATTTT.

This chain connects TRBV20-1 to TRBJ2-7, with TRBD2 identical over 12 bases. The germline CDR1 and CDR2 sequences are DFQATT and SNEGSKA (reference sequence). The CDR3 runs to 15 residues. V dropped 3 bases and J dropped 5; count of bases not matched to a gene: 8. DNA for the CDR3: TGCAGTGCTAGGCTGCTAGCGGGGGGGCCCGACGAGCAGTACTTC. It is translated as CSARLLAGGPDEQYF.

In nucleotides, the CDR3 is TGTGCCAGCGCCGGGACAGGGATCTACGAGCAGTACTTC. This encodes CASAGTGIYEQYF. This sequence joins TRBV7-9 and TRBJ2-7, with 9 bases fitting TRBD1. Germline assignment: CDR1 SEHNR and CDR2 FQNEAQ (reference sequence). With V trimmed by 8 bases and J by 3 bases, 5 bases remained unmatched. There are 13 residues in the CDR3.

Remarks on this clonotype: The junction departs from germline at one end; a sequencing error may be responsible. The J gene is TRBJ1-2, the V gene TRBV11-2, with no clear D. Germline V CDR1 and CDR2: SGHAT, FQNNGV. This CDR3 has 15 amino acids. The CDR3 protein is CASSLEAGRNYGYTF. The DNA of the CDR3 is TGCGCCAGCAGCTTGGAGGCAGGTAGAAACTATGGCTACACCTTC.

The V gene is TRBV2, the J gene TRBJ1-3; D call uncertain. Trimming stripped 6 bases from V and 0 bases from J, with 18 bases between. The CDR3 runs 17 residues. Germline values: CDR1 SNHLY, CDR2 FYNNEI. The CDR3 reads CASSLNYRPSSGNTIYF. DNA of the CDR3: TGTGCCAGCAGCCTAAATTACCGGCCTTCCTCTGGAAACACCATATATTTT.

Many counts were recorded for this clonotype. The chain recombines TRBV4-1 with TRBJ2-7, with 11 bases matching TRBD2. The germline V gene encodes CDR1 MGHRA and CDR2 YSYEKL. CDR3 length equals 15 residues. V lost 1 base, J lost 4 bases, and 3 bases stayed unmatched. CDR3 in amino acids: CASSQATSGSYEQYF. The CDR3 nucleotides are TGCGCCAGCAGCCAAGCTACTAGCGGGAGTTACGAGCAGTACTTC.

The rearrangement uses TRBV5-5 and TRBJ1-1, with D maybe TRBD1 (5 bases). The CDR3 is 13 amino acids. Germline-derived CDR1 and CDR2 are SGHKS and YYEKEE (reference sequence). The V end lost 4 bases, the J end lost 1 base, and 8 bases lay between the germline ends. CDR3 amino acids: CASSRRGNTEAFF. DNA for the CDR3: TGTGCCAGCAGCCGTAGGGGGAACACTGAAGCTTTCTTT.

J is TRBJ2-7 and V is TRBV2, with a tentative D call TRBD1 (5 bases). The ends were cut back, 10 bases at V and 2 bases at J, with 12 bases in the middle. The CDR3 runs to 12 residues. Germline V lookup: CDR1 SNHLY, CDR2 FYNNEI. The CDR3 DNA is TGTGCCATCTTACAGGACCCCTACGAGCAGTACTTC. Residues: CAILQDPYEQYF.

This chain uses TRBV20-1 with TRBJ2-1, with unresolved D. Trimming took 0 bases from V and 0 from J, leaving 9 bases between them. This CDR3 spans 15 amino acids. Per the germline V gene, CDR1 is DFQATT and CDR2 is SNEGSKA (reference sequence). CDR3 sequence (DNA): TGCAGTGCTAGAGATATAGCTAGCTCCTACAATGAGCAGTTCTTC. It encodes CSARDIASSYNEQFF.

This clonotype came up a few times. The chain combines TRBV7-9 with TRBJ2-3; D call uncertain. V was clipped by 5 bases and J by 7 bases, with 7 bases between them. The CDR3 has 11 residues. CDR1 and CDR2 (germline): SEHNR, FQNEAQ (reference sequence). In nucleotides, the CDR3 is TGTGCCAGCAGCCCGACAAATACGCAGTATTTT. Its protein product is CASSPTNTQYF. Supplemented by reference TRBV7-9 and TRBJ2-3, the full variable domain reads DTGVSQNPRHKITKRGQNVTFRCDPISEHNRLYWYRQTLGQGPEFLTYFQNEAQLEKSRLLSDRFSAERPKGSFSTLEIQRTEQGDSAMYLCASSPTNTQYFGPGTRLTVL.

The gene calls are TRBV7-2 and TRBJ2-7; possibly TRBD1 for D (7 bases). Germline V gene lookup returns CDR1 SGHTA and CDR2 FQGNSA. The CDR3 has 12 amino acids. Trimming took 6 bases from V and 7 from J, leaving 13 bases between them. CDR3 sequence reads: CASRSGGREQYF. For the CDR3, the DNA is TGTGCCAGCAGATCAGGGGGGAGGGAGCAGTACTTC.

This clonotype has just a few counts. A read error may be the cause here, since a much bigger clone is one base away. The CDR3 here is CASGRGGGREQFF. The CDR3 DNA is TGTGCCAGCGGGAGGGGGGGGGGGAGGGAGCAGTTCTTC. This chain links TRBV7-8 with TRBJ2-1, with D possibly matching TRBD2 (7 bases). Germline CDR1 is SGHVS and CDR2 is FQNEAQ. Trimming took off 8 bases at V and 10 bases at J, with 18 bases between the two ends. The CDR3 has 13 residues.

This clonotype was seen ten or more times. This chain joins TRBV6-2 or TRBV6-3 and TRBJ2-3; D possibly corresponds to TRBD2 (5 bases). The V end lost 8 bases, the J end lost 3 bases, and 12 bases lay between the germline ends. Germline V gives CDR1 MNHEY, CDR2 SVGEGT. CDR3 length equals 13 residues. The CDR3 DNA follows: TGTGCCAGCGGGCGAGCGGAAACAGATACGCAGTATTTT. Translation gives CASGRAETDTQYF.